The subject of this entry is one TCR beta chain. Antigen specificity is unknown. The sample originates from a study of post-analysis software for immune sequencing data. Study-wide results and caveats: Strong co-clustering by F measure was evident for samples that had been prepared in the same batch.

Unique molecular identifiers were present in the TCR beta cDNA libraries. TCRdb itself ran the PCR reads through MiXCR, one entry per CDR3 protein. The sample contains approximately 690,000 distinct CDR3 sequences, 55% to 60% of which appear only once. This receptor was obtained from a girl aged 2 to 10 with multiple sclerosis. The sample comprised blood.

The CDR3 region is CSSPGLAGLEQYF. CDR3 sequence (DNA): TGCAGTTCGCCGGGACTAGCGGGACTCGAGCAGTACTTC. The chain links TRBV20-1 to TRBJ2-7; 13 nucleotides align to TRBD2. V lost 8 bases and J lost 6; bases outside the gene matches: 7. Germline-derived CDR1 and CDR2 are DFQATT and SNEGSKA (reference sequence). CDR3 size: 13 residues.